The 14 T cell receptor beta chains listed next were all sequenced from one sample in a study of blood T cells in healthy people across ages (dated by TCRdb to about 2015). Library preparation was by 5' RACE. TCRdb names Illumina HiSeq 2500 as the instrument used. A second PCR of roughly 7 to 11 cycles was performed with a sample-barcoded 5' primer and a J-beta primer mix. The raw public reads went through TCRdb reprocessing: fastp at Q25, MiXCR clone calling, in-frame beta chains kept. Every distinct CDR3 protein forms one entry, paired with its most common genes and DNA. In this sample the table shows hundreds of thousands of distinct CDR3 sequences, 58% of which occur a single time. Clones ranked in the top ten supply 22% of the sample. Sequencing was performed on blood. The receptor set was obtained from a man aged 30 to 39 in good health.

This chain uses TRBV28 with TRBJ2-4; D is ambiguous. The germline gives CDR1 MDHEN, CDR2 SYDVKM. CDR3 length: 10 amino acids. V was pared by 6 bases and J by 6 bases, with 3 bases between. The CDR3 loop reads CASRSNIQYF. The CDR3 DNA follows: TGTGCCAGCAGATCAAACATTCAGTACTTC.

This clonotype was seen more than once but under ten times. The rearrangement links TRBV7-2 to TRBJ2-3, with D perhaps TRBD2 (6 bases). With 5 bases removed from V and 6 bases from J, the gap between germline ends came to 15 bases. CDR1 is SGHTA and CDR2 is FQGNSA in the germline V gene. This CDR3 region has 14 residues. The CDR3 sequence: CASSPMWGRDTQYF. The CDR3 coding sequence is TGTGCCAGCAGCCCGATGTGGGGGAGGGATACGCAGTATTTT.

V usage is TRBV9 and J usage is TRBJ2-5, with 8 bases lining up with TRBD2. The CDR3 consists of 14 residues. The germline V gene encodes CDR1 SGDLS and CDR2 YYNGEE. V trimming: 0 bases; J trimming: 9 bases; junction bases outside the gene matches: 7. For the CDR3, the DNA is TGTGCCAGCAGCGTAGGGGTAGCGGGGTCGGCCCAGTACTTC. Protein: CASSVGVAGSAQYF.

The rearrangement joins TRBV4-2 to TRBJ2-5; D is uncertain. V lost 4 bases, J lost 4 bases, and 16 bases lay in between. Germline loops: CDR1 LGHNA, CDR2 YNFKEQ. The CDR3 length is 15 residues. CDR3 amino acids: CASSRSGSGGETQYF. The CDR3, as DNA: TGTGCCAGCAGCCGGTCTGGGTCTGGCGGAGAGACCCAGTACTTC.

CDR3 in DNA: TGTGCCAGCAGCCTCGGGAGCGCCCTAAACATTCAGTACTTC. Amino acids: CASSLGSALNIQYF. The chain has TRBV6-5 and TRBJ2-4, with D perhaps TRBD2 (6 bases). CDR1 is MNHEY, CDR2 SVGAGI, per germline. V lost 6 bases to trimming and J lost 6 bases, with 15 bases between them. The CDR3 spans 14 residues.

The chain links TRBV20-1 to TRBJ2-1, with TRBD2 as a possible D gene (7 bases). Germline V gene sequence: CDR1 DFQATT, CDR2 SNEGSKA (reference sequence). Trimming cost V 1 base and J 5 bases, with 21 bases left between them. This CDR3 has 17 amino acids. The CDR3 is CSARVGSEQGGNNEQFF. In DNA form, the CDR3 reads TGCAGTGCTAGAGTGGGGTCGGAACAGGGAGGGAACAATGAGCAGTTCTTC.

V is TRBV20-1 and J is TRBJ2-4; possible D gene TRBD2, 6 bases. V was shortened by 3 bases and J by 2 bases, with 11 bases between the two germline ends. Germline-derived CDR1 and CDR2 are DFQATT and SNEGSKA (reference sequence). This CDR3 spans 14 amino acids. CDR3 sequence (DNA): TGCAGTGCTAGTCGGGAGTCAACCAAAAACATTCAGTACTTC. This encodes CSASRESTKNIQYF.

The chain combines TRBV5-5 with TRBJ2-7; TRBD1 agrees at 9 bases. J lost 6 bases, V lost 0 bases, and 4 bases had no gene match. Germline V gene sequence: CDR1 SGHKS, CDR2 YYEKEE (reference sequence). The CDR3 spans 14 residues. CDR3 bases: TGTGCCAGCAGCTTGGGGACAGGGGTTCTCGAGCAGTACTTC. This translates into CASSLGTGVLEQYF.

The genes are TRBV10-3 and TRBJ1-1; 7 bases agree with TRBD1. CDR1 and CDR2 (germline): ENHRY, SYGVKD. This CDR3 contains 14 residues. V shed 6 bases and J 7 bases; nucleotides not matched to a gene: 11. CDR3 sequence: CAIRNRGPLDEAFF. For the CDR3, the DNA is TGTGCCATCAGAAACAGGGGTCCTCTCGATGAAGCTTTCTTT.

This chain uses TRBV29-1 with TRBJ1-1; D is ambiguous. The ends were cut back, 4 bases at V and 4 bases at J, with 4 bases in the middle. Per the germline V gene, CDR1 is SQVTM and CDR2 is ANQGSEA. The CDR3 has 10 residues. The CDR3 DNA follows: TGCAGCGTTGGCTCCACTGAAGCTTTCTTT. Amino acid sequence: CSVGSTEAFF.

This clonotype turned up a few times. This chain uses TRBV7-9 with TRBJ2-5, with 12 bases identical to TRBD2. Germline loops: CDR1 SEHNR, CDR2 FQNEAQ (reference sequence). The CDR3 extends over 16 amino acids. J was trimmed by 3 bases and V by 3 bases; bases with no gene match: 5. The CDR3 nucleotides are TGTGCCAGCAGCTTGGGGAGACTAGCGGGAGAAGAGACCCAGTACTTC. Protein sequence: CASSLGRLAGEETQYF. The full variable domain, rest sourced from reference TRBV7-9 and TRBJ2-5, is DTGVSQNPRHKITKRGQNVTFRCDPISEHNRLYWYRQTLGQGPEFLTYFQNEAQLEKSRLLSDRFSAERPKGSFSTLEIQRTEQGDSAMYLCASSLGRLAGEETQYFGPGTRLLVL.

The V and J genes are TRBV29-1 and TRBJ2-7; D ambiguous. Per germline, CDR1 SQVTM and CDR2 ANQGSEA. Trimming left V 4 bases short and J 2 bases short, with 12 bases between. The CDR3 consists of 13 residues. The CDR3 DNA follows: TGCAGCGTTGCCGAAAGGGTCACCTACGAGCAGTACTTC. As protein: CSVAERVTYEQYF.

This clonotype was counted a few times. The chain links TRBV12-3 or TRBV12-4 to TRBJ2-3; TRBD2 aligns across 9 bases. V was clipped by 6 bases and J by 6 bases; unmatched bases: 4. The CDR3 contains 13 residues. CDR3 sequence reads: CASSTAGGDTQYF. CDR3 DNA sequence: TGTGCCAGCAGCACGGCGGGGGGGGATACGCAGTATTTT.

The CDR3 is CSAPGLAYEQYF. The DNA for the CDR3 is TGCAGTGCCCCGGGACTAGCCTACGAGCAGTACTTC. V gene TRBV20-1 combines with J gene TRBJ2-7; TRBD2 matches 8 bases. The germline gives CDR1 DFQATT, CDR2 SNEGSKA (reference sequence). J gave up 2 bases and V 6 bases, and 3 bases lay outside the gene matches. The CDR3 runs to 12 residues.